This T cell receptor beta chain was documented in a study of T cell responses to AZD1222 COVID-19 vaccine. The method was immunoSEQ multiplex PCR; TCRdb's version includes in-frame clones alone and lacks a portion of them. Here the sample spans around 120,000 clones, around 92% being singletons. After removal of 0 bases from V and 0 bases from J, the junction contained 6 bases not matched to a gene. The CDR3 consists of 19 residues. CDR1 and CDR2 from the germline V gene are KGHDR and SFDVKD. The sample here was peripheral blood, taken on day 0 of AZD1222 vaccination. The origin of this receptor is an adult in good health. The gene calls are TRBV24-1 and TRBJ1-4; 10 nucleotides align to TRBD1. CDR3 sequence (DNA): TGTGCCACCAGTGATTTGGGAAGACAGGGGGCACCAACTAATGAAAAACTGTTTTTT. Protein sequence: CATSDLGRQGAPTNEKLFF.